A single sample is the source of the 10 T cell receptor beta chains below, sequenced in a study of CD49a tissue-resident CD8 T cells in human skin. The data were produced by immunoSEQ multiplex PCR, yet TCRdb's version contains in-frame clones alone and is incomplete. The sample has 1,300 to 1,500 clones; 60% to 80% are singletons. Sequencing input: CLA- CD8+ effector memory T cells sorted from blood. The receptors come from a human donor in good health.

V gene TRBV7-8 combines with J gene TRBJ1-5; the D gene is possibly TRBD1 (5 bases). The CDR3 has 15 residues. Trimming took off 2 bases at V and 6 bases at J, with 14 bases between the two ends. Germline CDR1 is SGHVS and CDR2 is FQNEAQ. As DNA, the CDR3 is TGTGCCAGCAGCTTACGGCAGGGCCCCAGTCAGCCCCAGCATTTT. It specifies CASSLRQGPSQPQHF.

J is TRBJ2-7 and V is TRBV27, with 8 bases aligning to TRBD2. Per germline, CDR1 MNHEY and CDR2 SMNVEV (reference sequence). The V segment lost 5 bases and the J segment 0 bases; nucleotides outside the gene matches: 9. This CDR3 spans 16 amino acids. CDR3 coding DNA: TGTGCCAGCAGTCTTCGGACTAGCACGAGCTCCTACGAGCAGTACTTC. It is translated as CASSLRTSTSSYEQYF.

The rearrangement links TRBV7-9 to TRBJ2-1, with D possibly TRBD1 on 8 matching bases. With 6 bases removed from V and 3 bases from J, the gap between germline ends came to 12 bases. Germline V lookup: CDR1 SEHNR, CDR2 FQNEAQ (reference sequence). The CDR3 is made up of 14 amino acids. The CDR3 spells CASSTGGGYNEQFF. The CDR3 DNA follows: TGTGCCAGCAGTACAGGGGGGGGCTACAATGAGCAGTTCTTC.

This rearrangement joins TRBV4-2 to TRBJ2-1; 7 nucleotides line up with TRBD2. This CDR3 is built from 15 residues. V was pared by 0 bases and J by 5 bases, with 4 bases of the junction left unmatched. In germline, CDR1 is LGHNA, CDR2 YNFKEQ. The CDR3 sequence is CASSQESSGNNEQFF. The CDR3 DNA reads as TGTGCCAGCAGCCAAGAATCTAGCGGAAACAATGAGCAGTTCTTC.

To note about this clone: One end of the junction varies from germline; a read error may be responsible. The V gene is TRBV15, the J gene TRBJ1-5; D not certain. CDR3 length: 15 amino acids. The germline CDR1 and CDR2 sequences are LNHNV and YYDKDF (reference sequence). The CDR3 loop is CATSREGYSNQPQHF. The CDR3 DNA sequence: TGTGCCACCAGCAGAGAGGGTTATAGCAATCAGCCCCAACATTTT.

The gene calls are TRBV6-1 and TRBJ2-7, with unresolved D. Trimming pared 3 bases from V and 10 bases from J, leaving 10 bases between. Germline CDR1 reads MNHNS; CDR2 reads SASEGT. This CDR3 spans 11 amino acids. In DNA form, the CDR3 reads TGTGCCAGCAGTGAGGCTTCAAACCAGTACTTC. It is translated as CASSEASNQYF.

In this sample, this clone turned up a few times. The chain combines TRBV19 with TRBJ2-7, with 9 bases that match TRBD1. CDR1 and CDR2 from the germline V gene are LNHDA and SQIVND (reference sequence). The J segment lost 0 bases and the V segment lost 5 bases, leaving 8 bases of the junction unmatched. The length of the CDR3 is 16 residues. The CDR3, as DNA: TGTGCCAGTAGTTCCCGACAGGGGGGGGGCTCCTACGAGCAGTACTTC. This encodes CASSSRQGGGSYEQYF.

The chain has TRBV19 and TRBJ2-1; 10 nucleotides agree with TRBD1. Germline V gives CDR1 LNHDA, CDR2 SQIVND (reference sequence). Losses at the gene ends were 5 bases for V and 4 bases for J; bases not matched to a gene: 8. CDR3 length: 16 amino acids. The CDR3 loop reads CASSALDRGLYNEQFF. CDR3 coding DNA: TGTGCCAGTAGTGCCCTGGACAGGGGGTTATACAATGAGCAGTTCTTC.

V gene TRBV11-2 combines with J gene TRBJ1-4; D perhaps matches TRBD1 (6 bases). V lost 5 bases, J lost 7 bases, and 20 bases lay in between. Looked up from germline, CDR1 is SGHAT and CDR2 is FQNNGV. The CDR3 consists of 16 residues. CDR3 loop: CASSRYGGQGSEKLFF. CDR3 coding DNA: TGTGCCAGCAGCCGGTATGGGGGCCAGGGAAGTGAAAAACTGTTTTTT.

The V and J genes are TRBV6-1 and TRBJ2-7; possibly TRBD2 for D (6 bases). This CDR3 has 14 amino acids. Germline V gene data show CDR1 as MNHNS and CDR2 as SASEGT. V shed 1 base and J shed 4 bases, with 11 bases lying between them. CDR3: CASSEGDGSYEQYF. The CDR3 DNA sequence: TGTGCCAGCAGTGAAGGTGACGGGAGTTACGAGCAGTACTTC.